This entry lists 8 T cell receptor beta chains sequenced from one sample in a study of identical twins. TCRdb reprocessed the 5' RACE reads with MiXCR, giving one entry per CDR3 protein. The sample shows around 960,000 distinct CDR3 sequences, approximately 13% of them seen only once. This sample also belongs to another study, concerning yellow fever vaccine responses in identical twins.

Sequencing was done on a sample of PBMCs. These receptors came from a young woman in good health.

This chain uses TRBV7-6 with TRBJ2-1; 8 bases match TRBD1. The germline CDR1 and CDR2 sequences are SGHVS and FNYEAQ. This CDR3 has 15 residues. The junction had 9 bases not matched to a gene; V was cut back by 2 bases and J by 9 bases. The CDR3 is CASSLPSRQGTEQFF. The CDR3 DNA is TGTGCCAGCAGCTTACCGTCTAGACAGGGGACTGAGCAGTTCTTC. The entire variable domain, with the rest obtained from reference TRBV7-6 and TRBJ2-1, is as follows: GAGVSQSPRYKVTKRGQDVALRCDPISGHVSLYWYRQALGQGPEFLTYFNYEAQQDKSGLPNDRFSAERPEGSISTLTIQRTEQRDSAMYRCASSLPSRQGTEQFFGPGTRLTVL.

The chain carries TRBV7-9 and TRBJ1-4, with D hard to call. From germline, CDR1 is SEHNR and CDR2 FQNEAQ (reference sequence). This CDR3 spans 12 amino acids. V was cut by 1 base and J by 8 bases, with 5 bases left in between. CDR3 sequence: CASSLGLEKLFF. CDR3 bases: TGTGCCAGCAGCTTAGGGTTGGAAAAACTGTTTTTT.

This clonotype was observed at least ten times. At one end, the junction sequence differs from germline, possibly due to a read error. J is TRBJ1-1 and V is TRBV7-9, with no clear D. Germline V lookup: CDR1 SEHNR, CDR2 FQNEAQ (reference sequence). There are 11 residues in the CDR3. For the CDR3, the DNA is TGTGCCAGCACCCCGAACGCTGAAGCTTTCTTT. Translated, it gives CASTPNAEAFF.

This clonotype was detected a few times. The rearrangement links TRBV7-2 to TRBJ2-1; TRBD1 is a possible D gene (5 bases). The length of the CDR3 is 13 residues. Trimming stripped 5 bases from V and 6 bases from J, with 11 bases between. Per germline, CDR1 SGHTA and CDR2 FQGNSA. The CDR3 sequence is CASSVRGSNEQFF. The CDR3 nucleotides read TGTGCCAGCAGCGTTAGGGGATCCAATGAGCAGTTCTTC.

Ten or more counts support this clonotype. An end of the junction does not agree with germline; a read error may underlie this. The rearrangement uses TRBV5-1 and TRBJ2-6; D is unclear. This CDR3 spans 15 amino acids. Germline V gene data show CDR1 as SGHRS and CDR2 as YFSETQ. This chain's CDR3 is CASSLSGSGANVLTF. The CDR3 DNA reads TGTGCCAGCAGCCTCAGTGGCTCTGGGGCCAACGTCCTGACTTTC.

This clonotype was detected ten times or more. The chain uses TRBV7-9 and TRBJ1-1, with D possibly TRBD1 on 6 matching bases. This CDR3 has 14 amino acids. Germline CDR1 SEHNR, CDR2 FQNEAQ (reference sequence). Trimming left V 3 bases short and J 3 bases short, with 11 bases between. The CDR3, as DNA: TGTGCCAGCAGCTTGGGGCAGGGGTACACTGAAGCTTTCTTT. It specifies CASSLGQGYTEAFF.

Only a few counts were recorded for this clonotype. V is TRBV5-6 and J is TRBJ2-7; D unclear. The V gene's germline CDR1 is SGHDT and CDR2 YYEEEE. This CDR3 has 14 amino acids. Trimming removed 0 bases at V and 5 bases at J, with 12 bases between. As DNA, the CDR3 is TGTGCCAGCAGCTTGGGGTGGAAACCGGACGAGCAGTACTTC. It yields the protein CASSLGWKPDEQYF.

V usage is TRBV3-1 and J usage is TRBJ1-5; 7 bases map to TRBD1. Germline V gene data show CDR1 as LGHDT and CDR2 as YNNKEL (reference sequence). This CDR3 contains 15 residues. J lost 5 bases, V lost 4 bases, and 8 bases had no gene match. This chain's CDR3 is CASSPDRFLDQPQHF. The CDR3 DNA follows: TGTGCCAGCAGCCCGGACAGGTTCCTCGATCAGCCCCAGCATTTT.